This passage covers 26 T cell receptor beta chains from one sample sequenced in a study of technical replicates of blood from a handful of donors. Data came from immunoSEQ multiplex PCR; TCRdb stores just in-frame clones and leaves some out. The sample has some 60,000 clones; about 90% are singletons. Sequences were obtained from PBMCs. The receptors derive from a human donor in good health. Some clones in this sample may be carry-over from other donors' samples.

The chain is built from TRBV13 and TRBJ2-3, with 10 bases aligning to TRBD1. After removal of 5 bases from V and 6 bases from J, the junction contained 11 bases not matched to a gene. In germline, CDR1 is PRHDT, CDR2 FYEKMQ (reference sequence). CDR3 length: 16 residues. The DNA of the CDR3 is TGTGCCAGCAGCCCTCCGGACAGGGGGTATGTTGATACGCAGTATTTT. Translated, it gives CASSPPDRGYVDTQYF.

The V call is TRBV5-1, the J call TRBJ1-1; D is unclear. The CDR3 extends over 14 amino acids. Trimming pared 0 bases from V and 1 base from J, leaving 7 bases between. Germline assignment: CDR1 SGHRS and CDR2 YFSETQ. The CDR3 reads CASSLALANTEAFF. CDR3 nucleotide sequence: TGCGCCAGCAGCTTGGCCTTAGCGAACACTGAAGCTTTCTTT.

The chain employs TRBV5-1 and TRBJ1-2; a possible D gene is TRBD1 (5 bases). CDR3 length: 15 amino acids. The germline V and J ends were trimmed by 1 base and 5 bases, with 15 bases remaining between them. CDR1 is SGHRS, CDR2 YFSETQ, per germline. CDR3 region: CASSLFWGVAYGYTF. In DNA form, the CDR3 reads TGCGCCAGCAGCTTGTTCTGGGGGGTTGCGTATGGCTACACCTTC.

The chain has TRBV29-1 and TRBJ2-7; D possibly corresponds to TRBD1 (5 bases). Germline loops: CDR1 SQVTM, CDR2 ANQGSEA. V was cut by 1 base and J by 3 bases, with 19 bases left in between. This CDR3 spans 16 amino acids. CDR3 bases: TGCAGCGTTGAAGTTCCAGGGTCTTTCTGGGACTACGAGCAGTACTTC. It encodes CSVEVPGSFWDYEQYF.

The V call is TRBV4-3, the J call TRBJ2-1; 7 nucleotides match TRBD2. Germline lookup yields CDR1 LGHNA and CDR2 YSLEER. V was clipped by 0 bases and J by 7 bases; unmatched bases: 12. CDR3 size: 17 residues. CDR3 protein: CASSQDLGSGWGNEQFF. The CDR3 DNA is TGCGCCAGCAGCCAAGATTTAGGTAGCGGGTGGGGGAATGAGCAGTTCTTC.

The chain is built from TRBV27 and TRBJ2-2; D unclear. The CDR3 length is 12 residues. CDR1 is MNHEY, CDR2 SMNVEV, per germline (reference sequence). V gave up 5 bases and J gave up 7 bases, with 8 bases separating them. The CDR3, as DNA: TGTGCCAGCAGTAACAGTGGCGGGGAGCTGTTTTTT. This encodes CASSNSGGELFF.

This chain connects TRBV5-6 to TRBJ2-1; TRBD2 matches at 15 bases. Germline assignment: CDR1 SGHDT and CDR2 YYEEEE. The V segment lost 4 bases and the J segment 4 bases; nucleotides outside the gene matches: 12. CDR3 length: 19 amino acids. CDR3 nucleotide sequence: TGTGCCAGCAGCCCCGGACTAGCGGGAGGGTTCTGGGCTTACAATGAGCAGTTCTTC. It encodes CASSPGLAGGFWAYNEQFF.

The V gene is TRBV25-1, the J gene TRBJ2-7, with 9 bases fitting TRBD2. CDR1 MGHDK and CDR2 SYGVNS come from the germline V gene. The CDR3 consists of 15 residues. Germline trimming cut 1 base from V and 4 bases from J; bases unmatched to any gene: 5. The CDR3 coding sequence is TGTGCCAGCAGTGAATGGGCTAGCGGGAAGTACGAGCAGTACTTC. It encodes CASSEWASGKYEQYF.

The rearrangement uses TRBV5-1 and TRBJ2-2; 11 bases are shared with TRBD2. This CDR3 has 16 amino acids. J was trimmed by 0 bases and V by 5 bases; bases with no gene match: 3. CDR1 and CDR2 (germline): SGHRS, YFSETQ. The chain's CDR3 is CASRLLAGANTGELFF. The CDR3 bases are TGCGCCAGCAGACTACTAGCGGGAGCGAACACCGGGGAGCTGTTTTTT.

The V call is TRBV7-3, the J call TRBJ2-2, with 7 bases identical to TRBD1. The CDR3 is 14 residues long. After removal of 5 bases from V and 6 bases from J, the junction contained 6 bases not matched to a gene. Per germline, CDR1 SGHTA and CDR2 FQGTGA. CDR3 nucleotide sequence: TGTGCCAGCAGCCTCTACACAGGGGCCGGGGAGCTGTTTTTT. As protein: CASSLYTGAGELFF.

This chain uses TRBV7-9 with TRBJ2-5; 12 bases are a match to TRBD1. The CDR3 sequence is 17 residues long. The germline gives CDR1 SEHNR, CDR2 FQNEAQ (reference sequence). Trimming cost V 4 bases and J 5 bases; bases outside gene matches: 11. The CDR3 protein is CASSSPRGTGGRETQYF. For the CDR3, the DNA is TGTGCCAGCAGCTCCCCGAGGGGGACAGGGGGCCGGGAGACCCAGTACTTC.

The V gene is TRBV29-1, the J gene TRBJ1-2, with D possibly TRBD1 on 6 matching bases. V shed 6 bases and J shed 8 bases, with 22 bases lying between them. Germline assignment: CDR1 SQVTM and CDR2 ANQGSEA. The CDR3 is made up of 14 amino acids. DNA for the CDR3: TGCAGCGTAGAAAAAAGGACAGCTGGTGTGGGCTACACCTTC. Translation gives CSVEKRTAGVGYTF.

The genes are TRBV6-5 and TRBJ1-1; 7 bases align to TRBD1. CDR3 length: 14 amino acids. CDR1 and CDR2 from the germline V gene are MNHEY and SVGAGI. V trimming: 5 bases; J trimming: 3 bases; junction bases outside the gene matches: 6. CDR3 in amino acids: CASSSQGGYTEAFF. The CDR3 region has the DNA TGTGCCAGCAGTAGCCAAGGGGGCTACACTGAAGCTTTCTTT.

V usage is TRBV6-6 and J usage is TRBJ2-7, with TRBD1 identical over 7 bases. The CDR3 consists of 13 residues. V was pared by 10 bases and J by 5 bases, with 11 bases of the junction left unmatched. Germline assignment: CDR1 MNHNY and CDR2 SVGAGI (reference sequence). The CDR3 reads CATSGTEKNEQYF. DNA of the CDR3: TGTGCCACCTCCGGGACAGAGAAGAACGAGCAGTACTTC.

The genes are TRBV5-6 and TRBJ2-7, with 8 bases lining up with TRBD1. This CDR3 contains 19 residues. Trimming cost V 1 base and J 7 bases; bases outside gene matches: 22. Germline CDR1 reads SGHDT; CDR2 reads YYEEEE. This chain's CDR3 is CASSLSPGTGFTAILEQYF. CDR3 in DNA: TGTGCCAGCAGCTTGTCCCCCGGGACAGGATTTACCGCCATCCTAGAGCAGTACTTC.

The rearrangement uses TRBV29-1 and TRBJ2-5; the D is unclear. Germline CDR1 and CDR2: SQVTM and ANQGSEA. V dropped 4 bases and J dropped 4 bases, with 13 bases sitting between them. The CDR3 loop spans 13 amino acids. This CDR3 reads CSVGSGFPETQYF. Here the CDR3 DNA reads TGCAGCGTTGGGTCCGGGTTCCCAGAGACCCAGTACTTC.

The chain is built from TRBV6-4 and TRBJ1-2; TRBD1 matches at 7 bases. The CDR3 is 14 residues long. J lost 0 bases, V lost 5 bases, and 3 bases had no gene match. Per the germline V gene, CDR1 is MRHNA and CDR2 is SNTAGT. In nucleotides, the CDR3 is TGTGCCAGCAGTCCCGGGACAGCTAACTATGGCTACACCTTC. Residues: CASSPGTANYGYTF.

J is TRBJ2-3 and V is TRBV27, with D hard to call. This CDR3 is built from 15 residues. V was pared by 1 base and J by 0 bases, with 8 bases between. From germline, CDR1 is MNHEY and CDR2 SMNVEV (reference sequence). The CDR3 loop is CASSLFADSTDTQYF. The DNA for the CDR3 is TGTGCCAGCAGTTTATTTGCGGATAGCACAGATACGCAGTATTTT.

This clone has only a few counts. The gene calls are TRBV6-4 and TRBJ2-1; perhaps TRBD2 as D (5 bases). Trimming left V 0 bases short and J 0 bases short, with 9 bases between. CDR1 and CDR2 from the germline V gene are MRHNA and SNTAGT. CDR3 length: 16 residues. The CDR3 DNA is TGTGCCAGCAGTGACTCGGCCAGCGGCTCCTACAATGAGCAGTTCTTC. Translating it yields CASSDSASGSYNEQFF.

This chain joins TRBV5-1 and TRBJ1-3; 7 nucleotides agree with TRBD1. Germline V gene sequence: CDR1 SGHRS, CDR2 YFSETQ. V gave up 4 bases and J gave up 2 bases; unmatched junction bases: 3. CDR3 length equals 14 residues. DNA of the CDR3: TGCGCCAGCAGCCATGACAGGGCTGGAAACACCATATATTTT. It is translated as CASSHDRAGNTIYF.

V is TRBV15 and J is TRBJ1-4, with D possibly matching TRBD1 (6 bases). The CDR3 covers 16 residues. From germline, CDR1 is LNHNV and CDR2 YYDKDF (reference sequence). V lost 3 bases and J lost 5, with 16 bases in between. CDR3 residues: CATSRGVTGNNEKLFF. DNA for the CDR3: TGTGCCACCAGCAGGGGGGTCACAGGGAACAATGAAAAACTGTTTTTT.

The V and J genes are TRBV7-8 and TRBJ1-3, with TRBD1 as a possible D gene (5 bases). This CDR3 region has 13 residues. V dropped 4 bases and J dropped 4 bases, with 8 bases sitting between them. Germline values: CDR1 SGHVS, CDR2 FQNEAQ. Written as DNA, the CDR3 is TGTGCCAGCAGCTCGACAGCGGGAAACACCATATATTTT. Translating gives CASSSTAGNTIYF. The full variable domain, its missing parts supplied by reference TRBV7-8 and TRBJ1-3, is GAGVSQSPRYKVAKRGQDVALRCDPISGHVSLFWYQQALGQGPEFLTYFQNEAQLDKSGLPSDRFFAERPEGSVSTLKIQRTQQEDSAVYLCASSSTAGNTIYFGEGSWLTVV.

The V call is TRBV4-2, the J call TRBJ2-3; 7 bases map to TRBD2. This CDR3 spans 16 amino acids. CDR1 is LGHNA and CDR2 is YNFKEQ in the germline V gene. V lost 0 bases and J lost 4; bases outside the gene matches: 7. The CDR3 nucleotides are TGTGCCAGCAGCCAAGATAAGGCTAGCGGTCCAGATACGCAGTATTTT. Protein: CASSQDKASGPDTQYF.

The V call is TRBV29-1, the J call TRBJ2-1; 8 nucleotides line up with TRBD2. The CDR3 loop spans 14 amino acids. Germline V gene sequence: CDR1 SQVTM, CDR2 ANQGSEA. With 8 bases clipped from V and 4 bases from J, the junction kept 10 bases outside the gene matches. The CDR3 nucleotides are TGCAGCTTCTCGGGCGGGGGGACTTACAATGAGCAGTTCTTC. This codes for CSFSGGGTYNEQFF.

V and J are TRBV21-1 and TRBJ2-7; the D call TRBD2 from the table was never checked on the DNA. TRBV21-1 is tagged as a pseudogene. This CDR3 contains 16 residues. CDR3 in amino acids: CASSAGLHRRSREQYF. CDR3 nucleotide sequence: TGTGCCAGCAGCGCCGGACTCCACCGTCGGAGCCGCGAGCAGTACTTC.

The count of this clone is one. The CDR3 nucleotides are TGCGCCAGCAGCTTGGGAGTTCTTAATGAAAAACTGTTTTTT. As protein: CASSLGVLNEKLFF. V and J are TRBV5-1 and TRBJ1-4; D ambiguous. CDR1 is SGHRS and CDR2 is YFSETQ in the germline V gene. This CDR3 spans 14 amino acids. V lost 0 bases and J lost 4, with 7 bases in between.